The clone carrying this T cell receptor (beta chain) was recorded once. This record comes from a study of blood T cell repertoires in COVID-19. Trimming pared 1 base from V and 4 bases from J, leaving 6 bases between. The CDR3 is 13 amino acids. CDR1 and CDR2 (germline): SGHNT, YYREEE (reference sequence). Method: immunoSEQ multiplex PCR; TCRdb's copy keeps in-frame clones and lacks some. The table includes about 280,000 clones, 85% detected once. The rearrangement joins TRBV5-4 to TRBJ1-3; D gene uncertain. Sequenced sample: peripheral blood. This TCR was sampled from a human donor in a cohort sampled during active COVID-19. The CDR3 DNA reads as TGTGCCAGCAGCTTGTTCCGGGGAAACACCATATATTTT. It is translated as CASSLFRGNTIYF. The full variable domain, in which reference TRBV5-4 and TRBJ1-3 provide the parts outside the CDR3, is ETGVTQSPTHLIKTRGQQVTLRCSSQSGHNTVSWYQQALGQGPQFIFQYYREEENGRGNFPPRFSGLQFPNYSSELNVNALELDDSALYLCASSLFRGNTIYFGEGSWLTVV.